This T cell receptor beta chain stems from a study of blood T cell repertoires in COVID-19. Study-level information: Sample material is recorded as cDNA or gDNA derived from T cells, B-cell-depleted T cells, or PBMCs.

This clone appeared a few times. Clones were sequenced by immunoSEQ multiplex PCR, and TCRdb holds only the in-frame ones, with some missing. The table lists under 250,000 clones, 87% of them singletons, with just over 2.5% in the top ten. CDR1 and CDR2 from the germline V gene are MGHRA and YSYEKL. The V and J ends lost 1 base and 0 bases respectively, with 18 bases between them. CDR3 size: 19 residues. The V and J genes are TRBV4-1 and TRBJ1-4; maybe TRBD1 (5 bases). The TCR comes from a woman younger than 45 with acute COVID-19. Sequenced: PBMCs or T cells enriched from blood (not recorded which). The CDR3 region has the DNA TGCGCCAGCAGCCAAGTTTTTGGTCGGGGGGTGGCAACTAATGAAAAACTGTTTTTT. Translation: CASSQVFGRGVATNEKLFF.